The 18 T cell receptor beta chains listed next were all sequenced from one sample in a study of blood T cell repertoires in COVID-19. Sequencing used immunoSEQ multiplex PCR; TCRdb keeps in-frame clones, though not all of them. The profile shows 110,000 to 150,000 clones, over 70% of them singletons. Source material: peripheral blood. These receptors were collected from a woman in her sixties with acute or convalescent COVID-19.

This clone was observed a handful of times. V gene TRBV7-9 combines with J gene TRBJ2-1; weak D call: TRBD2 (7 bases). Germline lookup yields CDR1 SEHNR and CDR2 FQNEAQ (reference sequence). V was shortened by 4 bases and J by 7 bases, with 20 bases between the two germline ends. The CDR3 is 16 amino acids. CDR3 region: CASSSPRGGQGNEQFF. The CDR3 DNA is TGTGCCAGCAGCTCCCCGCGGGGAGGGCAGGGGAATGAGCAGTTCTTC.

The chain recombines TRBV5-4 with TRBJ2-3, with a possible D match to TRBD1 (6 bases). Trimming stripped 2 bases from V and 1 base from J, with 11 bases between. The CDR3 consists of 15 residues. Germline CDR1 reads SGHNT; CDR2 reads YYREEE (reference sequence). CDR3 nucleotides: TGTGCCAGCAGCTTAGGGGGTAGCGGCACAGATACGCAGTATTTT. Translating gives CASSLGGSGTDTQYF. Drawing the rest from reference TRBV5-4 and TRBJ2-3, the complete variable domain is ETGVTQSPTHLIKTRGQQVTLRCSSQSGHNTVSWYQQALGQGPQFIFQYYREEENGRGNFPPRFSGLQFPNYSSELNVNALELDDSALYLCASSLGGSGTDTQYFGPGTRLTVL.

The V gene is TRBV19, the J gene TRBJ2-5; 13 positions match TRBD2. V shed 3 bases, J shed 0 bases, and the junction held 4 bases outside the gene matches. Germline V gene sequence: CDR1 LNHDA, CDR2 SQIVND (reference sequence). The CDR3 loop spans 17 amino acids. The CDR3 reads CASSMGLAGRYQETQYF. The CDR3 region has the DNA TGTGCCAGTAGTATGGGACTAGCGGGGAGGTACCAAGAGACCCAGTACTTC.

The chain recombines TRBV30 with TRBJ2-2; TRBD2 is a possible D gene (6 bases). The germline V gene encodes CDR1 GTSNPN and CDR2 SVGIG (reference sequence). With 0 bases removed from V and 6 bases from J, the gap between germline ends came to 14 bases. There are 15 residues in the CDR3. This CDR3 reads CAWSVRDSRPGELFF. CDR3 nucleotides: TGTGCCTGGAGTGTCCGGGACTCCCGCCCCGGGGAGCTGTTTTTT.

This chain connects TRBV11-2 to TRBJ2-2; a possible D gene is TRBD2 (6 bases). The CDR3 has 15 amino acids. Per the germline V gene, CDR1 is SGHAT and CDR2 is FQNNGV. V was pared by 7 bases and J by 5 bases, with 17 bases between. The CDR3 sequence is CASTSWRGATGELFF. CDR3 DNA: TGTGCCAGCACCTCCTGGCGGGGCGCAACCGGGGAGCTGTTTTTT.

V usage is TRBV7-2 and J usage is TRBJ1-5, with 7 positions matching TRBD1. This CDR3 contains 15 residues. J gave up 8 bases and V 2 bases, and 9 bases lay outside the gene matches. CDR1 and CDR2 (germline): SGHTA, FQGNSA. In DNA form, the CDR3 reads TGTGCCAGCAGCTTATACAGGGGACGGTTCGAGCCCCAGCATTTT. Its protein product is CASSLYRGRFEPQHF.

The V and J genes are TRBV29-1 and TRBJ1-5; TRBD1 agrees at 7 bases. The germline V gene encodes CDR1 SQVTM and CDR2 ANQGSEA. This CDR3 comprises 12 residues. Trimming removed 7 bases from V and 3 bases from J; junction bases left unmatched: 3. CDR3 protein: CSAGTANQPQHF. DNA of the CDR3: TGCAGCGCTGGGACAGCCAATCAGCCCCAGCATTTT.

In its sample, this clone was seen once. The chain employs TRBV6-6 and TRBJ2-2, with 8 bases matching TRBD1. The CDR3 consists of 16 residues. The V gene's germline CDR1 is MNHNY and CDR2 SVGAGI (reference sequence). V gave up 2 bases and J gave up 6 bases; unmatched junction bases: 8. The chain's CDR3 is CASSYLRGRLSGELFF. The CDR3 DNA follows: TGTGCCAGCAGTTACCTCAGGGGGCGCCTTTCCGGGGAGCTGTTTTTT.

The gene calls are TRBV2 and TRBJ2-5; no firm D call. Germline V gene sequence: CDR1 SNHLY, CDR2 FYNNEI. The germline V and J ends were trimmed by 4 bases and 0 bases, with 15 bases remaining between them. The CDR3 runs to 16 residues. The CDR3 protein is CASSASRGLYQETQYF. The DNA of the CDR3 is TGTGCCAGCAGTGCCAGCAGAGGTTTGTACCAAGAGACCCAGTACTTC.

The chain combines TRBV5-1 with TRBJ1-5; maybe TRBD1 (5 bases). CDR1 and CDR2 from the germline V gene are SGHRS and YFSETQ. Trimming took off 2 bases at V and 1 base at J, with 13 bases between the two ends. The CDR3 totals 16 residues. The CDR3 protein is CASSLGSEGSNQPQHF. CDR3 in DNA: TGCGCCAGCAGCTTAGGGTCGGAGGGGAGCAATCAGCCCCAGCATTTT.

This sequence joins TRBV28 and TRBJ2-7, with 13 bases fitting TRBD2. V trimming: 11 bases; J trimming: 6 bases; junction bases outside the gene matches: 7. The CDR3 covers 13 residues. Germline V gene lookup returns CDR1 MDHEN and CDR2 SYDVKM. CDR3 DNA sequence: TGTGCCGGACGGACTAGCGGGAGTGGCGAGCAGTACTTC. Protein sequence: CAGRTSGSGEQYF.

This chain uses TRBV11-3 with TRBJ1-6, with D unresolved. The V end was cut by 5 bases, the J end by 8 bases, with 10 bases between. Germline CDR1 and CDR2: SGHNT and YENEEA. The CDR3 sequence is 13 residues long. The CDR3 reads CASSLTWDSPLHF. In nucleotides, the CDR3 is TGTGCCAGCAGCCTGACTTGGGATTCACCCCTCCACTTT.

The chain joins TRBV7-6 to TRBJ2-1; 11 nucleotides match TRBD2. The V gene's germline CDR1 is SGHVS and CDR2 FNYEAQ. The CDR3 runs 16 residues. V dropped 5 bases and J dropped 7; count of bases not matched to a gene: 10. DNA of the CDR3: TGTGCCAGCAGCACCCTAGCGGGAGGTTTAGGGAATGAGCAGTTCTTC. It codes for CASSTLAGGLGNEQFF.

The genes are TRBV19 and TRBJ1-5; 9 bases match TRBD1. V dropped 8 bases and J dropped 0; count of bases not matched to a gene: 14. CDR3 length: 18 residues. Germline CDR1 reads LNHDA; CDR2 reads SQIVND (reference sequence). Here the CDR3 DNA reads TGTGCCAGTGAGACGGGACAGGGTTTTTGGGGTAGCAATCAGCCCCAGCATTTT. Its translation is CASETGQGFWGSNQPQHF. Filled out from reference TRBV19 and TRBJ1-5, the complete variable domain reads DGGITQSPKYLFRKEGQNVTLSCEQNLNHDAMYWYRQDPGQGLRLIYYSQIVNDFQKGDIAEGYSVSREKKESFPLTVTSAQKNPTAFYLCASETGQGFWGSNQPQHFGDGTRLSIL.

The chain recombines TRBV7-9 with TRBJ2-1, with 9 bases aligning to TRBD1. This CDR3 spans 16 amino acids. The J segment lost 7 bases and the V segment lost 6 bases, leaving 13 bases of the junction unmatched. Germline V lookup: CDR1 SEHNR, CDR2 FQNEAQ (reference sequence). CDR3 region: CASSSITGGLGNEQFF. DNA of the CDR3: TGTGCCAGCAGTTCAATTACAGGGGGCTTAGGGAATGAGCAGTTCTTC.

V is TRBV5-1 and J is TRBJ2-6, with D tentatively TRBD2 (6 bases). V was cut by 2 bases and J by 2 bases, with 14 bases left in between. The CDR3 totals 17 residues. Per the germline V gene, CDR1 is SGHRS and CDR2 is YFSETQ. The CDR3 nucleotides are TGCGCCAGCAGCTTTGGGACTTTCAGCACTGGGGCCAACGTCCTGACTTTC. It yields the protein CASSFGTFSTGANVLTF.

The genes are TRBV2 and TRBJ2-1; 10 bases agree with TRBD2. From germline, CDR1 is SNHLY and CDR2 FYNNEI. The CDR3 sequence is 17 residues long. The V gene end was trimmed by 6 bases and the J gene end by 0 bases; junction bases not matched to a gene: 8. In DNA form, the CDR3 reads TGTGCCAGCAGACGGACTAGCGGTCCAATCTCCTACAATGAGCAGTTCTTC. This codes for CASRRTSGPISYNEQFF.

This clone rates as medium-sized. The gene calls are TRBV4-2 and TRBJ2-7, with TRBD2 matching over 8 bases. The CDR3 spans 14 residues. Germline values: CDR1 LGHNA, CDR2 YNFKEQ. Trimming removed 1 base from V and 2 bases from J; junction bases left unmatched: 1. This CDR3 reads CASSQGREAYEQYF. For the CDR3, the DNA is TGTGCCAGCAGCCAAGGGCGGGAGGCCTACGAGCAGTACTTC.